The T cell receptor (beta chain) described here comes from a study of CD8+CD57+ T cells in acquired aplastic anemia. Whole-study context: Around 3.5 ug was the average amount of DNA from sorted CD4+ and CD8+ cells. Study-wide findings and caveats: More than 25 was the count of CD8+ CDR3 sequences that patients shared with controls.

Genomic DNA, the template, was used for profiling of the TCR beta VDJ and CDR3. In TCRdb, the reads were re-called with MiXCR into one record per CDR3 protein. Here the sample spans 89,000 or so distinct CDR3 sequences, around two thirds being singletons. In germline, CDR1 is KGHDR, CDR2 SFDVKD. The CDR3 has 15 residues. V was shortened by 3 bases and J by 1 base, with 11 bases between the two germline ends. Selection for sequencing was limited to patients who had shown CD8+CD57+ cell expansion by flow cytometry. Among the patients, all had severe acquired aplastic anemia. Remarks on this clonotype: Its antigen is undetermined.

The receptor was derived from a human donor with aplastic anemia. This sequence joins TRBV24-1 and TRBJ2-5; TRBD2 might be the D (6 bases). Source material: sorted CD4+, CD8+, or CD8+CD57+ T cells (not recorded which) from PBMCs. DNA for the CDR3: TGTGCCACCAGTGATACCCAGGGACTCCAAGAGACCCAGTACTTC. Protein: CATSDTQGLQETQYF.